This T cell receptor beta chain comes out of a study of blood T cell repertoires in COVID-19 (dated by TCRdb to 2018 to 2020). Background for the entire study: Samples covering the acute and convalescent phases of COVID-19 were provided by collaborators in the United States, Italy and Spain. The prospective study material was composed of cDNA or gDNA derived from T cells, B-cell-depleted T cells, or PBMCs. Deeply sampled blood TCRbeta repertoires from subjects exposed to, actively infected with, or recovered from COVID-19 were included in the dataset. The repertoires were released in a freely available public database meant as a resource for research on the immune response to SARS-CoV-2. The samples were drawn from the first 160 participants of the ongoing ImmuneRACE study and from about 1,200 subjects provided by 6 global collaborators. The sample metadata nearly always contained a de-identified subject ID, COVID-19 status, age in years and sex. Where available, HLA class I and class II types were obtained from metadata supplied by the sample provider rather than from assay-based typing.

At one collaborating source in Seattle, patients were enrolled during active infection and were followed longitudinally through the course of disease. The collaborating institutions used their own protocols to collect whole blood in K2EDTA tubes. Collaborator samples were shipped for TCRbeta analysis as frozen whole blood, isolated PBMCs, or DNA extracted from either sample type. Overall results and qualifications from the work: How much clinical and demographic metadata was included differed by source and by participant, and the metadata was provided uncurated.

Comment on this clone: What antigen it recognizes has not been identified. The record has no base qualities; no much larger clone is one base away.

TCRbeta CDR3 regions were amplified from genomic DNA using the immunoSEQ Assay, a bias-controlled multiplex PCR. The published analysis was carried out like this. The number of nucleated cells in each sample was estimated by amplification of reference gene primers within the assay. Sequence reads were collapsed and filtered to measure the absolute abundance of every unique TCRbeta CDR3 rearrangement. For each sample, productive Simpson clonality was calculated as the square root of Simpson's diversity index across productive rearrangements. Here the immuneACCESS table is served through TCRdb, limited to in-frame sequences with V and J called. Missing clones are a known gap in these copies; in checked studies unresolved V genes cover under half, and the rest lacks a known reason. The D gene and trimming were derived from the DNA, and the V and J assignments and clone size from that table. The sample includes 400,000 to 450,000 clones, with about 90% observed a single time. The ten biggest clones cover roughly 0.78% of the sample.

Its CDR3 holds 12 amino acids, cysteine through phenylalanine. CDR3 DNA only is kept here, 36 bases in frame from base 1. Relative to germline, V is 7 bases shorter and J is 7 bases shorter, with 11 bases between their ends. According to the germline V gene (reference sequence), CDR1 reads MNHNY and CDR2 reads SVGAGI. The sequenced material came from peripheral blood. The sequence was collected from a young man with COVID-19, enrolled during active disease. The rearranged chain carries TRBV6-6 and TRBJ2-1; 5 matching bases give a weak D call of TRBD2. The bases read TGTGCCAGCAAGGATCGAGGGAATGAGCAGTTCTTC. It translates to CASKDRGNEQFF.